These 25 T cell receptor beta chains were all obtained from the same sample, sequenced in a study of blood T cell repertoires in COVID-19. Produced via immunoSEQ multiplex PCR; TCRdb's table is partial and in-frame only. In the table there are about 350,000 clones, roughly nine tenths of which are singletons. The sequencing sample was made of PBMCs or T cells enriched from blood (not recorded which). The receptors stem from a woman aged 30 to 39 who had recovered from COVID-19.

This rearrangement joins TRBV28 to TRBJ2-7; 9 bases align to TRBD1. Germline CDR1 is MDHEN and CDR2 is SYDVKM. CDR3 length equals 14 residues. Trimming removed 6 bases from V and 5 bases from J; junction bases left unmatched: 8. CDR3 sequence reads: CASRHTGGRDEQYF. CDR3 bases: TGTGCCAGCAGACATACAGGGGGCCGGGACGAGCAGTACTTC.

J is TRBJ2-5 and V is TRBV29-1; no reliable D call. Germline V gene sequence: CDR1 SQVTM, CDR2 ANQGSEA. The CDR3 loop spans 11 amino acids. The ends were cut back, 3 bases at V and 4 bases at J, with 6 bases in the middle. CDR3 region: CSVELRETQYF. CDR3 in DNA: TGCAGCGTTGAGCTGCGAGAGACCCAGTACTTC.

The V and J genes are TRBV7-7 and TRBJ2-7, with 13 nucleotides matching TRBD2. V shed 1 base, J shed 10 bases, and the junction held 7 bases outside the gene matches. The CDR3 sequence is 15 residues long. CDR1 SSHAT and CDR2 FNYEAQ come from the germline V gene (reference sequence). CDR3 in DNA: TGTGCCAGCAGCTTAGGTACTAGCGGGGGGGACGTCCAGTACTTC. Its protein product is CASSLGTSGGDVQYF. The complete variable domain, with remaining parts taken from reference TRBV7-7 and TRBJ2-7, reads GAGVSQSPRYKVTKRGQDVTLRCDPISSHATLYWYQQALGQGPEFLTYFNYEAQPDKSGLPSDRFSAERPEGSISTLTIQRTEQRDSAMYRCASSLGTSGGDVQYFGPGTRLTVT.

V gene TRBV4-2 combines with J gene TRBJ2-7; D may be TRBD1 (6 bases). Germline CDR1 and CDR2: LGHNA and YNFKEQ. The V and J ends lost 4 bases and 2 bases respectively, with 12 bases between them. The CDR3 spans 14 residues. CDR3 sequence reads: CASSRTEWAYEQYF. The CDR3 region has the DNA TGTGCCAGCAGCCGGACAGAGTGGGCCTACGAGCAGTACTTC.

The chain carries TRBV2 and TRBJ1-5; TRBD1 aligns across 8 bases. CDR1 and CDR2 from the germline V gene are SNHLY and FYNNEI. The V gene end was trimmed by 8 bases and the J gene end by 5 bases; junction bases not matched to a gene: 8. CDR3 length: 14 amino acids. CDR3 coding DNA: TGTGCCAGCCATGGACAGGGTGTCGATCAGCCCCAGCATTTT. The encoded protein is CASHGQGVDQPQHF. Supplemented by reference TRBV2 and TRBJ1-5, the full variable domain reads EPEVTQTPSHQVTQMGQEVILRCVPISNHLYFYWYRQILGQKVEFLVSFYNNEISEKSEIFDDQFSVERPDGSNFTLKIRSTKLEDSAMYFCASHGQGVDQPQHFGDGTRLSIL.

The chain uses TRBV30 and TRBJ1-5, with a tentative D call TRBD1 (5 bases). CDR3 length: 15 residues. V dropped 0 bases and J dropped 6 bases, with 15 bases sitting between them. From germline, CDR1 is GTSNPN and CDR2 SVGIG (reference sequence). Written as DNA, the CDR3 is TGTGCCTGGAGTGTAGGATTCGGGGGAACTCAGCCCCAGCATTTT. Translated: CAWSVGFGGTQPQHF.

This chain uses TRBV6-6 with TRBJ2-7, with D tentatively TRBD2 (5 bases). CDR1 and CDR2 from the germline V gene are MNHNY and SVGAGI (reference sequence). This CDR3 has 15 residues. Trimming shortened V by 6 bases and J by 0 bases, and 15 bases separated the two germline ends. DNA of the CDR3: TGTGCCAGCAGCCGTCCCGACTACCTCTCCTACGAGCAGTACTTC. This encodes CASSRPDYLSYEQYF.

Comments on this clone: The junction shows a germline mismatch at one end, possibly a read error. The chain has TRBV2 and TRBJ2-7, with D unclear. Germline loops: CDR1 SNHLY, CDR2 FYNNEI. This CDR3 has 11 amino acids. The CDR3 reads CASSGSAARCF. In DNA, the CDR3 is TGTGCCAGCAGTGGGTCGGCGGCACGCTGCTTC.

There are a few counts of this clone. This chain links TRBV18 with TRBJ2-3, with D perhaps TRBD1 (5 bases). Trimming left V 3 bases short and J 5 bases short, with 9 bases between. Germline-derived CDR1 and CDR2 are KGHSH and LQKENI. This CDR3 is built from 13 residues. The CDR3 nucleotides read TGTGCCAGCTCACCCTCCAGGGAAGATACGCAGTATTTT. Encoded protein: CASSPSREDTQYF. Looking up the rest from reference TRBV18 and TRBJ2-3 gives the full variable domain: NAGVMQNPRHLVRRRGQEARLRCSPMKGHSHVYWYRQLPEEGLKFMVYLQKENIIDESGMPKERFSAEFPKEGPSILRIQQVVRGDSAAYFCASSPSREDTQYFGPGTRLTVL.

The CDR3 sequence: CASSETQRGVNQPQHF. CDR3 nucleotide sequence: TGCGCCAGCAGTGAGACCCAACGGGGGGTTAATCAGCCCCAGCATTTT. The J gene is TRBJ1-5, the V gene TRBV10-2, with a weak D call TRBD1 (5 bases). Trimming took 2 bases from V and 4 from J, leaving 15 bases between them. CDR3 length: 16 amino acids. Germline V gene data show CDR1 as WSHSY and CDR2 as SAAADI.

This rearrangement joins TRBV24-1 to TRBJ2-7, with TRBD1 matching 9 bases. This CDR3 has 17 residues. Germline V gives CDR1 KGHDR, CDR2 SFDVKD. The ends lost 5 bases at V and 3 bases at J; junction bases unmatched: 13. The CDR3 DNA reads TGTGCCACCAGTGTTCCCCGGACAGGGGATTTCAGCTACGAGCAGTACTTC. Residues: CATSVPRTGDFSYEQYF.

CDR3 in amino acids: CASSPRSDRLNTEAFF. CDR3 in DNA: TGTGCCAGCAGCCCCCGGTCGGACAGACTAAACACTGAAGCTTTCTTT. The chain carries TRBV7-2 and TRBJ1-1; a weak D match, TRBD1 (6 bases). From germline, CDR1 is SGHTA and CDR2 FQGNSA. With 5 bases removed from V and 2 bases from J, the gap between germline ends came to 18 bases. The CDR3 contains 16 residues.

Concerning this clone: The conserved final phenylalanine or tryptophan is absent from the CDR3, which likely points to a read error. It is unclear where the CDR3 begins or ends on the DNA, so no DNA is shown, and the CDR3 is as TCRdb lists it. The J gene is TRBJ1-2, the V gene TRBV2; the D call in the table, TRBD1, was not verified against the DNA. The CDR3 numbers 13 amino acids, ends counted. Germline V gene lookup returns CDR1 SNHLY and CDR2 FYNNEI. Here the CDR3 reads CASSEKGVDRAFI.

The chain employs TRBV30 and TRBJ2-3; 12 nucleotides align to TRBD2. V trimming: 0 bases; J trimming: 3 bases; junction bases outside the gene matches: 10. The CDR3 is made up of 18 amino acids. Germline V CDR1 and CDR2: GTSNPN, SVGIG (reference sequence). The CDR3 loop reads CAWSVALLAGGLTDTQYF. The CDR3 nucleotides read TGTGCCTGGAGTGTAGCCCTCCTAGCGGGGGGGCTAACAGATACGCAGTATTTT. Based on the CDR3 plus reference TRBV30 and TRBJ2-3, the full variable domain is SQTIHQWPATLVQPVGSPLSLECTVEGTSNPNLYWYRQAAGRGLQLLFYSVGIGQISSEVPQNLSASRPQDRQFILSSKKLLLSDSGFYLCAWSVALLAGGLTDTQYFGPGTRLTVL.

The chain carries TRBV11-3 and TRBJ2-5; TRBD2 is a possible D gene (5 bases). CDR1 SGHNT and CDR2 YENEEA come from the germline V gene. This CDR3 is 13 amino acids long. V was pared by 3 bases and J by 5 bases, with 10 bases between. The CDR3 nucleotides are TGTGCCAGCAGCTTGACATGGGAGGAGACCCAGTACTTC. Its translation: CASSLTWEETQYF.

Only one count was recorded for this clone. V usage is TRBV19 and J usage is TRBJ1-5, with D uncertain. V lost 3 bases and J lost 0, with 6 bases in between. Germline-derived CDR1 and CDR2 are LNHDA and SQIVND (reference sequence). CDR3 length equals 14 residues. The CDR3 nucleotides are TGTGCCAGTAGTATTATAATTAGCAATCAGCCCCAGCATTTT. Translation: CASSIIISNQPQHF.

The J gene is TRBJ2-2, the V gene TRBV7-2; a weak D match, TRBD1 (5 bases). Germline loops: CDR1 SGHTA, CDR2 FQGNSA. Trimming took 2 bases from V and 2 from J, leaving 9 bases between them. The CDR3 sequence is 15 residues long. The CDR3 spells CASSLYRTNTGELFF. The CDR3 bases are TGTGCCAGCAGCTTATACAGGACAAACACCGGGGAGCTGTTTTTT.

The chain carries TRBV5-5 and TRBJ1-1; TRBD1 agrees at 7 bases. The CDR3 extends over 14 amino acids. With 4 bases clipped from V and 4 bases from J, the junction kept 7 bases outside the gene matches. The germline V gene encodes CDR1 SGHKS and CDR2 YYEKEE (reference sequence). In DNA, the CDR3 is TGTGCCAGCAGCCAAACAGGGGTTGCCACTGAAGCTTTCTTT. As protein: CASSQTGVATEAFF.

This clone was seen just once. This sequence joins TRBV14 and TRBJ2-3; 10 bases map to TRBD2. Germline lookup yields CDR1 SGHDN and CDR2 FVKESK. V shed 4 bases and J 2 bases; nucleotides not matched to a gene: 6. This CDR3 spans 16 amino acids. The CDR3 coding sequence is TGTGCCAGCAGCCGATTAGGACTAGCGGACACAGATACGCAGTATTTT. Protein product: CASSRLGLADTDTQYF.

The CDR3 loop reads CASSSRTGRWYQETQYF. CDR3 bases: TGTGCCAGCAGTTCCCGAACAGGGAGATGGTACCAAGAGACCCAGTACTTC. This rearrangement joins TRBV28 to TRBJ2-5, with a weak D call TRBD1 (6 bases). Germline CDR1 and CDR2: MDHEN and SYDVKM. The CDR3 totals 17 residues. V lost 4 bases and J 0 bases, leaving 18 bases between the germline ends. The whole variable domain, remainder taken from reference TRBV28 and TRBJ2-5, is DVKVTQSSRYLVKRTGEKVFLECVQDMDHENMFWYRQDPGLGLRLIYFSYDVKMKEKGDIPEGYSVSREKKERFSLILESASTNQTSMYLCASSSRTGRWYQETQYFGPGTRLLVL.

This clone was observed once. The chain recombines TRBV4-3 with TRBJ1-4; D call uncertain. Trimming left V 0 bases short and J 7 bases short, with 15 bases between. CDR3 size: 16 residues. Germline V CDR1 and CDR2: LGHNA, YSLEER. The CDR3 region has the DNA TGCGCCAGCAGCCAAGATCCGGGGTTCTTTCGTGAAAAACTGTTTTTT. Translating it yields CASSQDPGFFREKLFF.

The table lists this clone with many counts. DNA of the CDR3: TGTGCCAGCAGCTTAGGGTACAGGGACACGGAGGAGCAGTACTTC. Residues: CASSLGYRDTEEQYF. The chain employs TRBV11-3 and TRBJ2-7; D perhaps matches TRBD1 (6 bases). This CDR3 is built from 15 residues. V was trimmed by 1 base and J by 7 bases, leaving 17 bases between them. The V gene's germline CDR1 is SGHNT and CDR2 YENEEA.

The V call is TRBV7-2, the J call TRBJ1-2; D is undetermined. The V end was cut by 1 base, the J end by 2 bases, with 5 bases between. The CDR3 consists of 13 residues. Germline CDR1 and CDR2: SGHTA and FQGNSA. The CDR3 region has the DNA TGTGCCAGCAGCTTAGACTCCAACTATGGCTACACCTTC. It translates to CASSLDSNYGYTF.

This clone showed up just once. V usage is TRBV5-6 and J usage is TRBJ2-5; D may be TRBD2 (7 bases). Germline-derived CDR1 and CDR2 are SGHDT and YYEEEE. V dropped 6 bases and J dropped 2 bases, with 20 bases sitting between them. The CDR3 contains 16 residues. CDR3: CASILGGLATQETQYF. The CDR3 DNA sequence: TGTGCCAGCATCCTGGGGGGGCTAGCTACTCAAGAGACCCAGTACTTC.

This clone was recorded only once. The chain is built from TRBV6-5 and TRBJ1-1; the D gene is possibly TRBD1 (6 bases). Trimming pared 7 bases from V and 0 bases from J, leaving 12 bases between. Germline V gene data show CDR1 as MNHEY and CDR2 as SVGAGI. The CDR3 contains 14 residues. CDR3 sequence reads: CASNPGQVNTEAFF. DNA of the CDR3: TGTGCCAGCAATCCGGGACAAGTGAACACTGAAGCTTTCTTT.